These 18 T cell receptor beta chains originate from one sample sequenced in a study of blood T cell repertoires in COVID-19. Repertoires were generated with immunoSEQ multiplex PCR, while TCRdb's copy carries only in-frame clones and drops some. The data show roughly 250,000 clones, with around 89% seen just once and roughly 0.8% held by the top ten. The specimen was peripheral blood. The receptors come from a man aged 30 to 45 with acute or convalescent COVID-19.

This clone has only a few counts. This rearrangement joins TRBV19 to TRBJ1-3, with no clear D. V gave up 9 bases and J gave up 4 bases, with 16 bases separating them. Germline-derived CDR1 and CDR2 are LNHDA and SQIVND (reference sequence). CDR3 length equals 14 residues. The chain's CDR3 is CASLKGGSGNTIYF. CDR3 bases: TGTGCCAGCCTTAAAGGAGGGTCCGGAAACACCATATATTTT.

Note on this clone: One end of the junction fails to match germline, which may point to a read error. V gene TRBV5-1 combines with J gene TRBJ1-2; 7 bases are a match to TRBD1. Germline V gene data show CDR1 as SGHRS and CDR2 as YFSETQ. The length of the CDR3 is 15 residues. CDR3 amino acids: CASSSGSRDSAKRDF. The CDR3 nucleotides read TGCGCCAGCAGCTCAGGGAGTCGGGACAGTGCCAAGCGAGACTTC.

V gene TRBV4-1 combines with J gene TRBJ1-2; maybe TRBD1 (5 bases). CDR3 length: 16 residues. The germline gives CDR1 MGHRA, CDR2 YSYEKL. The ends were cut back, 0 bases at V and 4 bases at J, with 15 bases in the middle. The CDR3 region is CASSQDRSGYLYGYTF. For the CDR3, the DNA is TGCGCCAGCAGCCAAGATCGTTCAGGGTACCTCTATGGCTACACCTTC.

The chain employs TRBV4-1 and TRBJ2-3; 11 bases align to TRBD1. The CDR3 is made up of 14 amino acids. The J segment lost 8 bases and the V segment lost 4 bases, leaving 5 bases of the junction unmatched. Germline CDR1 is MGHRA and CDR2 is YSYEKL. The CDR3 loop reads CASSPDRGRGTQYF. DNA for the CDR3: TGCGCCAGCAGCCCGGACAGGGGGCGAGGTACGCAGTATTTT.

This chain joins TRBV3-1 (or the pseudogene TRBV3-2) and TRBJ1-1; D is ambiguous. The CDR3 loop spans 13 amino acids. Trimming took 0 bases from V and 10 from J, leaving 12 bases between them. Germline CDR1 reads LGHDT; CDR2 reads YNNKEL (reference sequence). CDR3 region: CASSQEAVRGAFF. CDR3 nucleotide sequence: TGTGCCAGCAGCCAAGAGGCCGTGCGGGGAGCTTTCTTT.

V is TRBV5-1 and J is TRBJ2-4, with 10 bases fitting TRBD1. V gave up 3 bases and J gave up 7 bases; unmatched junction bases: 7. This CDR3 is built from 15 residues. Germline CDR1 is SGHRS and CDR2 is YFSETQ. CDR3 sequence (DNA): TGCGCCAGCAGCTCTAACGGACAGGGGGGGAACATTCAGTACTTC. Its protein is CASSSNGQGGNIQYF.

This chain's CDR3 is CSVGAGVGELFF. In DNA form, the CDR3 reads TGCAGCGTTGGGGCGGGGGTCGGGGAGCTGTTTTTT. The genes are TRBV29-1 and TRBJ2-2, with TRBD2 matching over 7 bases. Germline loops: CDR1 SQVTM, CDR2 ANQGSEA. The CDR3 consists of 12 residues. The trim removed 4 bases at V and 7 bases at J, leaving 3 bases unmatched.

Concerning this clone: Compared with germline, one end of the junction differs, possibly owing to a read error. Other DNA variants within this sample encode the same CDR3. The gene calls are TRBV3-1 (or the pseudogene TRBV3-2) and TRBJ1-5; 7 bases are shared with TRBD1. Per germline, CDR1 LGHDT and CDR2 YNNKEL (reference sequence). This CDR3 spans 14 amino acids. The CDR3 nucleotides are TGTGCCAGCAGTCAAGGGACAGTCAATCAGCCCCAGCATTTT. This sequence encodes CASSQGTVNQPQHF.

J is TRBJ2-3 and V is TRBV21-1; the DNA was not used to check the table's D call, TRBD2. TRBV21-1 is a documented pseudogene. The CDR3 is 18 amino acids. The CDR3 spells CASSKGGAGPIITDTQYF. The CDR3, as DNA: TGTGCCAGCAGCAAAGGAGGTGCGGGTCCAATAATAACAGATACGCAGTATTTT.

The chain joins TRBV28 to TRBJ2-3; 11 bases are shared with TRBD2. Germline V gives CDR1 MDHEN, CDR2 SYDVKM. V lost 4 bases to trimming and J lost 0 bases; unmatched junction nucleotides: 9. CDR3 size: 18 residues. CDR3 region: CASSSGDRLAGSTDTQYF. DNA of the CDR3: TGTGCCAGCAGTTCCGGTGATCGACTAGCGGGAAGCACAGATACGCAGTATTTT.

V and J are TRBV9 and TRBJ1-6; D remains ambiguous. The CDR3 extends over 16 amino acids. V was pared by 2 bases and J by 6 bases, with 15 bases between. Germline V gene data show CDR1 as SGDLS and CDR2 as YYNGEE. The CDR3 reads CASSVAPGPSNSPLHF. Here the CDR3 DNA reads TGTGCCAGCAGCGTCGCCCCTGGGCCCTCTAATTCACCCCTCCACTTT.

The chain has TRBV28 and TRBJ2-7; 11 bases agree with TRBD1. This CDR3 region has 14 residues. The germline V gene encodes CDR1 MDHEN and CDR2 SYDVKM. V trimming: 6 bases; J trimming: 9 bases; junction bases outside the gene matches: 10. Written as DNA, the CDR3 is TGTGCCAGCAGCCCCGGGACAGGGGGTGAACGGCAGTACTTC. It is translated as CASSPGTGGERQYF.

This rearrangement joins TRBV7-9 to TRBJ2-3; 8 bases map to TRBD2. Trimming removed 1 base from V and 1 base from J; junction bases left unmatched: 7. The germline gives CDR1 SEHNR, CDR2 FQNEAQ (reference sequence). CDR3 length: 17 amino acids. The DNA of the CDR3 is TGTGCCAGCAGCTTAGTTTCTTTGCGGGAGGGCACAGATACGCAGTATTTT. It specifies CASSLVSLREGTDTQYF.

The CDR3 sequence is CSLAGNNEQFF. The CDR3, as DNA: TGCAGTTTAGCGGGAAACAATGAGCAGTTCTTC. The J gene is TRBJ2-1, the V gene TRBV20-1; TRBD2 matches at 8 bases. The CDR3 sequence is 11 residues long. Germline CDR1 is DFQATT and CDR2 is SNEGSKA (reference sequence). Trimming at V came to 8 bases and at J to 5 bases, leaving 2 bases not matched to a gene.

This rearrangement joins TRBV5-6 to TRBJ1-2, with D maybe TRBD1 (5 bases). This CDR3 comprises 19 residues. The germline gives CDR1 SGHDT, CDR2 YYEEEE. V lost 0 bases to trimming and J lost 0 bases, with 21 bases between them. As DNA, the CDR3 is TGTGCCAGCAGCTTGGGGGCCAGAAGGGGCAGGAAAGCTAACTATGGCTACACCTTC. It codes for CASSLGARRGRKANYGYTF.

This sequence joins TRBV6-5 and TRBJ2-2; 10 nucleotides line up with TRBD1. J gave up 5 bases and V 6 bases, and 6 bases lay outside the gene matches. The CDR3 loop spans 15 amino acids. CDR1 is MNHEY and CDR2 is SVGAGI in the germline V gene. CDR3 sequence (DNA): TGTGCCAGCAGGGGACAGGGGTCTTGGACCGGGGAGCTGTTTTTT. Translating gives CASRGQGSWTGELFF.

The V call is TRBV30, the J call TRBJ1-5; D uncertain. CDR1 and CDR2 (germline): GTSNPN, SVGIG (reference sequence). The CDR3 spans 13 residues. The germline V and J ends were trimmed by 1 base and 6 bases, with 10 bases remaining between them. CDR3 nucleotide sequence: TGTGCCTGGAGTGGGAGAGGGAGTCAGCCCCAGCATTTT. It is translated as CAWSGRGSQPQHF.

The J gene is TRBJ1-5, the V gene TRBV10-3; 7 nucleotides match TRBD1. This CDR3 has 15 residues. Trimming at V came to 3 bases and at J to 3 bases, leaving 5 bases not matched to a gene. Germline lookup yields CDR1 ENHRY and CDR2 SYGVKD. The CDR3 nucleotides are TGTGCCATCAGTGAACTACAGGGGAACAATCAGCCCCAGCATTTT. Protein sequence: CAISELQGNNQPQHF.